The clone carrying this T cell receptor (beta chain) was counted once. No antigen is known for it. Additional DNA sequences in this sample encode the identical CDR3. The assay was immunoSEQ multiplex PCR, and TCRdb's table has in-frame clones only and misses some. The table has roughly 64,000 clones, around 90% seen once. From germline, CDR1 is PRHDT and CDR2 FYEKMQ (reference sequence). The CDR3 is 16 residues long. J gave up 5 bases and V 6 bases, and 13 bases lay outside the gene matches. The data derive from a study of lymphopenia after photon versus proton radiotherapy. Study results and limitations: Proton therapy kept repertoires fairly stable, unlike photons, which gained effector/memory cells. Oligoclonal CD8+ Temra expansion after nadir drove photon patients' diversity drop. In patients who died, overall survival fell as post-nadir TCR diversity dropped more.

The chain uses TRBV13 and TRBJ2-5; 9 bases line up with TRBD1. This specimen consisted of peripheral blood, obtained from a patient treated with proton-based radiotherapy. The receptor was derived from a man of 80 years or more with esophageal cancer. In nucleotides, the CDR3 is TGTGCCAGCAGTCGACGTACAGGGGGCCTTCGGGAGACCCAGTACTTC. Its protein is CASSRRTGGLRETQYF.